This T cell receptor (beta chain) was recovered during a study of radiotherapy plus CTLA-4 blockade in lung cancer (dated by TCRdb to 2016 to 2019). Some background on the complete study: Objective responses were observed in about 17% of enrolled patients, and disease control was achieved in around 30%. Paper-wide results and their limitations: Early dynamic changes in blood T cell clones, together with increased serum interferon-beta after radiation, were reported as the strongest predictors of response. TCR clones derived from tumors expanded in peripheral blood after treatment with radiotherapy and ipilimumab.

The germline V gene (reference sequence) provides CDR1 GTSNPN and CDR2 SVGIG. Inclusive of the bounding cysteine and phenylalanine, the CDR3 is 11 residues long. This entry keeps only the CDR3 DNA: 33 bases, framed from base 1. The trim is 3 bases for V and 4 bases for J, with a gap of 7 bases between the germline ends. In regard to this clone: Which antigen it targets is not known. Per-base qualities were not stored, and no clone one base away is much larger. This sample includes further DNA sequences coding for the same CDR3.

The protocol used for the library was the immunoSEQ multiplex PCR assay. TCRdb took over this immuneACCESS table, retaining in-frame rearrangements with V and J assigned. Such tables are incomplete; in checked studies, under half of the missing clones stem from an unresolved V gene, and the remainder is unexplained. This sample lists tens of thousands of clones; roughly four fifths were detected once. More than 0.75% of the sample goes to the ten largest clones. Focal radiation therapy combined with CTLA-4 blockade (ipilimumab) was tested in patients with chemo-refractory metastatic non-small-cell lung cancer.

The source of this sequence is a human donor with non-small cell lung cancer who had stable disease on radiotherapy plus ipilimumab. This specimen was peripheral blood, taken from a patient treated with radiotherapy plus ipilimumab. The chain is encoded by TRBV30 joined to TRBJ2-7, and perhaps TRBD2 as D gene, on 5 matching bases. The CDR3 protein: CAWRREYEQYF. The nucleotides are TGTGCCTGGAGAAGGGAGTACGAGCAGTACTTC.